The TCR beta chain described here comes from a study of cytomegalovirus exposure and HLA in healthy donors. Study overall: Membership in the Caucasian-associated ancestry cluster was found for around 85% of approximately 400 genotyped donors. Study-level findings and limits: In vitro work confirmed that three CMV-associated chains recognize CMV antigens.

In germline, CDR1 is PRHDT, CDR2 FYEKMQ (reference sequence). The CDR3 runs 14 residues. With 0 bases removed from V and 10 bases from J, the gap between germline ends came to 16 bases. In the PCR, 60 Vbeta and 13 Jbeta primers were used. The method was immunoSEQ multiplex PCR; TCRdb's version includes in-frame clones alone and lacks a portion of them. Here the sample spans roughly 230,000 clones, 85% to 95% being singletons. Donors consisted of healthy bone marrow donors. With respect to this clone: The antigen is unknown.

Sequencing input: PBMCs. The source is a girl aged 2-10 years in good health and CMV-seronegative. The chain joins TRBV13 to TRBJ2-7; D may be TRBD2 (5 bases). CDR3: CASSLGLGDYGQYF. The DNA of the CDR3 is TGTGCCAGCAGCTTAGGTTTAGGCGACTACGGTCAGTACTTC.